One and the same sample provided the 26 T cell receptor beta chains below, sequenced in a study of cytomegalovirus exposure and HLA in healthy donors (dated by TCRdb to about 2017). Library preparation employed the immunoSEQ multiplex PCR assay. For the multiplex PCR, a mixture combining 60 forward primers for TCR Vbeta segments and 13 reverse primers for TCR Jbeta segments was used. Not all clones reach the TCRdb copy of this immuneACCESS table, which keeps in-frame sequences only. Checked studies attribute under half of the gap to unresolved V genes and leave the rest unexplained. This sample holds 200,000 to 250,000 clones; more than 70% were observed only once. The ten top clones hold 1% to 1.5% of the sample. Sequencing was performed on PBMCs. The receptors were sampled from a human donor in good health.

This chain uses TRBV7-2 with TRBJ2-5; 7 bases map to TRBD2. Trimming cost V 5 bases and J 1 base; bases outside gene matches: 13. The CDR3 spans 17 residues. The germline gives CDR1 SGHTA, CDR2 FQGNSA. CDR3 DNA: TGTGCCAGCAGCACGACTGGACTAGAGTTGGGCCAAGAGACCCAGTACTTC. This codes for CASSTTGLELGQETQYF.

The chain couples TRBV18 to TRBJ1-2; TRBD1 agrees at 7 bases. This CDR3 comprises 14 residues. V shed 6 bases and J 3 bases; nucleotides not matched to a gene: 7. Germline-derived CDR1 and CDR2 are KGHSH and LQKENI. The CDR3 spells CASSPTGTDYGYTF. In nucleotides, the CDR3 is TGTGCCAGCTCCCCGACCGGGACAGACTATGGCTACACCTTC.

CDR3 DNA: TGTGCCAGCAGTTACGGTGGGGCCGGGGAGCAGTACTTC. Amino acids: CASSYGGAGEQYF. The gene calls are TRBV6-6 and TRBJ2-7, with D possibly TRBD1 on 5 matching bases. V lost 2 bases and J lost 7, with 12 bases in between. The CDR3 loop spans 13 amino acids. Germline values: CDR1 MNHNY, CDR2 SVGAGI (reference sequence).

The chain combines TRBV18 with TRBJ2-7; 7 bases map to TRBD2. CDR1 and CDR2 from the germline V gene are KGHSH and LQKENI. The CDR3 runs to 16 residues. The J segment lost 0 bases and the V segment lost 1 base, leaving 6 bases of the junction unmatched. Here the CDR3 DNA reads TGTGCCAGCTCACCACGAAACGGGAGGAACTCCTACGAGCAGTACTTC. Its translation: CASSPRNGRNSYEQYF.

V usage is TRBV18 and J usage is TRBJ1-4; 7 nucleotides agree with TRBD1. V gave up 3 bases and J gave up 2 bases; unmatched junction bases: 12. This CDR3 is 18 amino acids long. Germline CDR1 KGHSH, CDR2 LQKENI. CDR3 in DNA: TGTGCCAGCTCACCTGCTCGACAGGGCATATACACTAATGAAAAACTGTTTTTT. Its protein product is CASSPARQGIYTNEKLFF.

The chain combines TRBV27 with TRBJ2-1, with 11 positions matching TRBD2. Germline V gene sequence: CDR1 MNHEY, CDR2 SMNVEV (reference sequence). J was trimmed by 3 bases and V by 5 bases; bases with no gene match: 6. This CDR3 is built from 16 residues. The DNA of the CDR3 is TGTGCCAGCAGTCCTGGGACTAGCGGCCTCTACAATGAGCAGTTCTTC. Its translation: CASSPGTSGLYNEQFF.

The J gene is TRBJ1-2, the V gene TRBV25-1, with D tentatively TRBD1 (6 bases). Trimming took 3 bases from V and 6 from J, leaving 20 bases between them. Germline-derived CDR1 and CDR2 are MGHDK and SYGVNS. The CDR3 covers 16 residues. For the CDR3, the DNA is TGTGCCAGCAGTGACCGAGTCTTGGGGGCGCGAAATGGCTACACCTTC. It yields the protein CASSDRVLGARNGYTF.

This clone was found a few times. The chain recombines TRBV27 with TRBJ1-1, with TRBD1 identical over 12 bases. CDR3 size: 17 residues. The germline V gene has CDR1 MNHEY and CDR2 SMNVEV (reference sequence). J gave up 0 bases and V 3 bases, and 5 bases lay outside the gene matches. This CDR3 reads CASSFSGTGGMNTEAFF. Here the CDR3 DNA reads TGTGCCAGCAGTTTCTCCGGGACAGGGGGCATGAACACTGAAGCTTTCTTT.

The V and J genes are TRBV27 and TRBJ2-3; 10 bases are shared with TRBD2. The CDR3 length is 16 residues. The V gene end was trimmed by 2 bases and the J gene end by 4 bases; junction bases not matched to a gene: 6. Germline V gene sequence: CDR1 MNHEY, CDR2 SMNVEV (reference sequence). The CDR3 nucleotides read TGTGCCAGCAGTTTAGCAGCGGGAGGGCGAGCAGATACGCAGTATTTT. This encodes CASSLAAGGRADTQYF.

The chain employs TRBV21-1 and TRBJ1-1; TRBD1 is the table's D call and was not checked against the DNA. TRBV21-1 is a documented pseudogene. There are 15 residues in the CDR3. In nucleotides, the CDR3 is TGTGCCAGTGCACACAGCCGGGACAGGGATCCTGAAGCTTTCTTT. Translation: CASAHSRDRDPEAFF.

The chain's CDR3 is CASSEKVSPPGGYSNQPQHF. As DNA, the CDR3 is TGTGCCAGCAGTGAAAAGGTCAGTCCCCCGGGAGGCTATAGCAATCAGCCCCAGCATTTT. This chain joins TRBV6-1 and TRBJ1-5; D ambiguous. The V and J ends lost 2 bases and 0 bases respectively, with 23 bases between them. This CDR3 has 20 residues. Looked up from germline, CDR1 is MNHNS and CDR2 is SASEGT.

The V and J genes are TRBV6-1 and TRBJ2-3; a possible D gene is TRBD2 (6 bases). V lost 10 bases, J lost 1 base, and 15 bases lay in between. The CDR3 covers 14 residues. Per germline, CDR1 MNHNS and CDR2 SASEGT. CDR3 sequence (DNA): TGTGCCATCAGGCGGGTAGCGGGCACAGATACGCAGTATTTT. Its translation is CAIRRVAGTDTQYF.

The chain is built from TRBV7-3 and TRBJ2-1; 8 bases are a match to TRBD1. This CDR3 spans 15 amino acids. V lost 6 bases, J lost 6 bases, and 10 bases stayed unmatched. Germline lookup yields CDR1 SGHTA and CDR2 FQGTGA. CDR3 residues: CASSSGGGIGNEQFF. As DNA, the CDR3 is TGTGCCAGCAGTTCAGGGGGCGGGATTGGCAATGAGCAGTTCTTC.

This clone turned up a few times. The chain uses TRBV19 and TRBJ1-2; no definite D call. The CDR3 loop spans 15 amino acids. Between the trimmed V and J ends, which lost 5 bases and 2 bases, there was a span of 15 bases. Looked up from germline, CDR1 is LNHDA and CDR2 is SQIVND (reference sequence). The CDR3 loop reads CASSQSQAGNYGYTF. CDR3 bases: TGTGCCAGTAGTCAATCCCAGGCGGGCAACTATGGCTACACCTTC.

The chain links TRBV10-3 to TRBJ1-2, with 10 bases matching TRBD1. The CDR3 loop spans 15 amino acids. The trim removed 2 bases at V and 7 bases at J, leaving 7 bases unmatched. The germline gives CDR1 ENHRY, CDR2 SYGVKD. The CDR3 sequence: CAISEPRQGAGGYTF. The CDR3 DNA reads TGTGCCATCAGTGAGCCCAGACAGGGGGCAGGTGGCTACACCTTC.

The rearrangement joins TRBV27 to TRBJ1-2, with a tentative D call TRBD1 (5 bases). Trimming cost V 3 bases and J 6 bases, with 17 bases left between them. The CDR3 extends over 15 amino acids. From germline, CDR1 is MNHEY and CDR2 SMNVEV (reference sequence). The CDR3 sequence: CASSFGPGDVNGYTF. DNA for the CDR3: TGTGCCAGCAGTTTCGGTCCGGGGGACGTGAATGGCTACACCTTC.

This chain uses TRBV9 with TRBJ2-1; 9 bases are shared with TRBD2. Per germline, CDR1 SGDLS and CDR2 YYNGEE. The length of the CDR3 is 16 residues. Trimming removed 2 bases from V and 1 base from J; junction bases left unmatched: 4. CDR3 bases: TGTGCCAGCAGCGTTAGCGGGAGTTTGTCCTACAATGAGCAGTTCTTC. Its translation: CASSVSGSLSYNEQFF. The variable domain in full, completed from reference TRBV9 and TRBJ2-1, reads DSGVTQTPKHLITATGQRVTLRCSPRSGDLSVYWYQQSLDQGLQFLIQYYNGEERAKGNILERFSAQQFPDLHSELNLSSLELGDSALYFCASSVSGSLSYNEQFFGPGTRLTVL.

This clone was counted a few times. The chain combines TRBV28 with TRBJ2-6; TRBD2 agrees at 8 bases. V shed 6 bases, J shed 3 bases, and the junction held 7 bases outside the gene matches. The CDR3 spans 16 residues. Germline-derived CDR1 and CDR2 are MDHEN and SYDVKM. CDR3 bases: TGTGCCAGCAGGACCAGCGGGAGTCTTGGGGCCAACGTCCTGACTTTC. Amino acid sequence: CASRTSGSLGANVLTF.

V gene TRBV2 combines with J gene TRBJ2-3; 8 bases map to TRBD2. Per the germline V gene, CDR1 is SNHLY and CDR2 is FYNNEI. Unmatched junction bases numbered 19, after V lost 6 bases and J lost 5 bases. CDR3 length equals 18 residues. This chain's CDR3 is CASSAPLRLAKREDTQYF. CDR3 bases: TGTGCCAGCAGCGCCCCCTTAAGACTAGCGAAGCGGGAAGATACGCAGTATTTT.

Here the CDR3 reads CASSQGPSGGITYEQYF. Written as DNA, the CDR3 is TGCGCCAGCAGCCAGGGCCCTAGCGGAGGAATAACCTACGAGCAGTACTTC. V is TRBV4-1 and J is TRBJ2-7; 7 nucleotides agree with TRBD2. The V segment lost 3 bases and the J segment 2 bases; nucleotides outside the gene matches: 13. CDR3 length: 17 amino acids. Germline loops: CDR1 MGHRA, CDR2 YSYEKL.

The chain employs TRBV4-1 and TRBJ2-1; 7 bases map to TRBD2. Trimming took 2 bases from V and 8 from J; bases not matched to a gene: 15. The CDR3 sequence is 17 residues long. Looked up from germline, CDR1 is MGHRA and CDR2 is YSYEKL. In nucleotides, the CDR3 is TGCGCCAGCAGCCAATTCGGGGTCCGCGGGAGTAGGGATGAGCAGTTCTTC. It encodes CASSQFGVRGSRDEQFF.

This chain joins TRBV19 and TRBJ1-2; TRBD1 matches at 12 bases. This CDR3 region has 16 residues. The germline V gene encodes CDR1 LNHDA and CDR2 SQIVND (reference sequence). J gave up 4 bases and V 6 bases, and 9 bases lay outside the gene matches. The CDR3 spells CASRQGTGGAGYGYTF. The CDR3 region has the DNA TGTGCCAGTAGACAAGGGACAGGGGGCGCTGGCTATGGCTACACCTTC.

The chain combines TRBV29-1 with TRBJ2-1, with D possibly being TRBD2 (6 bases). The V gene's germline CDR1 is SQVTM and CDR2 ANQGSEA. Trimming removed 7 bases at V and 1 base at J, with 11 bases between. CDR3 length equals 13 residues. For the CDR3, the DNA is TGCAGCGCACTAGCAGGGTCCTACAATGAGCAGTTCTTC. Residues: CSALAGSYNEQFF.

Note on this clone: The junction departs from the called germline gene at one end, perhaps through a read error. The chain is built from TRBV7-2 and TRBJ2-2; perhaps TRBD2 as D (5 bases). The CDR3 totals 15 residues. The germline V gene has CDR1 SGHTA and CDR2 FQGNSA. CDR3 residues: CASSLAGLNTGELFF. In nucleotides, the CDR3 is TGTGCCAGCAGCCTAGCCGGACTGAACACCGGGGAGCTGTTTTTT.

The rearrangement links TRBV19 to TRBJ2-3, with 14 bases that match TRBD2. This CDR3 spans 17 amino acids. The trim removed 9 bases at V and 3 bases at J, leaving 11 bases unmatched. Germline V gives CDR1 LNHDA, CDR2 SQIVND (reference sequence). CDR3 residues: CARTGTSGSVVTDTQYF. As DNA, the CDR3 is TGTGCCAGGACCGGGACTAGCGGGAGTGTTGTGACAGATACGCAGTATTTT.

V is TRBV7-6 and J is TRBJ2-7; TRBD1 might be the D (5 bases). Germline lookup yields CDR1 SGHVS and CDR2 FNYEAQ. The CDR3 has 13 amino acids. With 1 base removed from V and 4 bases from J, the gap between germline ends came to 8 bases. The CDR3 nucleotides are TGTGCCAGCAGCTTAGGGACACCGTACGAGCAGTACTTC. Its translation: CASSLGTPYEQYF.